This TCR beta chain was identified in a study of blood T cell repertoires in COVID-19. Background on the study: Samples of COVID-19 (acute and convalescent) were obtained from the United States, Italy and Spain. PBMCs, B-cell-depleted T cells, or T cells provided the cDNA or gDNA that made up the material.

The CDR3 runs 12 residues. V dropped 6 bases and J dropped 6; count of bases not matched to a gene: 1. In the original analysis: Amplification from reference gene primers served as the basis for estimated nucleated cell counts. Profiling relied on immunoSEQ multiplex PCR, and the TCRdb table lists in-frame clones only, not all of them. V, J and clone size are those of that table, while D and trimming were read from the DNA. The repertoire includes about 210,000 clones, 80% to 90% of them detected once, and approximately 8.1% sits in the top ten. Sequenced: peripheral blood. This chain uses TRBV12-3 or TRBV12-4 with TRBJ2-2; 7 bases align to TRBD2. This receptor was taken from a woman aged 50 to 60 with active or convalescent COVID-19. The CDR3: CASRGGAGELFF. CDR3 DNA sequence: TGTGCCAGCAGGGGAGGGGCCGGGGAGCTGTTTTTT.